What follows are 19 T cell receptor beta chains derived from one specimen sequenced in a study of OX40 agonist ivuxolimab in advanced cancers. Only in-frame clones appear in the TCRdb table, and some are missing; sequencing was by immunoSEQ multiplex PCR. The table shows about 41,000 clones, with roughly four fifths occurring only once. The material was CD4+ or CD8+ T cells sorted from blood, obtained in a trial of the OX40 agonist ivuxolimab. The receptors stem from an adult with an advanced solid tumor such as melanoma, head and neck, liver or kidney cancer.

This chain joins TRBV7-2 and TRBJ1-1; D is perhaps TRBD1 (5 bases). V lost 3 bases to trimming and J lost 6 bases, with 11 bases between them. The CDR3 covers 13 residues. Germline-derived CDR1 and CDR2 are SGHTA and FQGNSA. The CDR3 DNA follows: TGTGCCAGCAGCTTCGCAGGGAGCGCTGAAGCTTTCTTT. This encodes CASSFAGSAEAFF.

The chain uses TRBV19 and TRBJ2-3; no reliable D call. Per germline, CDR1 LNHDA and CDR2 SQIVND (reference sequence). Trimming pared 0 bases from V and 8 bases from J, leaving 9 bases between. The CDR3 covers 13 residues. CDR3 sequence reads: CASSIESVGTQYF. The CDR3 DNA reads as TGTGCCAGTAGTATAGAATCGGTGGGTACGCAGTATTTT.

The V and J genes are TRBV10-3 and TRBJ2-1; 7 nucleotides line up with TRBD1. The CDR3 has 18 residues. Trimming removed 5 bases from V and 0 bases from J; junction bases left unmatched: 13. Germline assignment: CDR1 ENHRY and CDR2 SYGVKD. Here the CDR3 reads CAISTFSGTASSYNEQFF. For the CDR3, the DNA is TGTGCCATCAGTACCTTCTCCGGGACAGCCTCCTCCTACAATGAGCAGTTCTTC.

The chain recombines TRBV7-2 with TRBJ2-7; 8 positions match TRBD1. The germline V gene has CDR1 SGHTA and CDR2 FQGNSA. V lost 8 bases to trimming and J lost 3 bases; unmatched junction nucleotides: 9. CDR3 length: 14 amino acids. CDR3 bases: TGTGCCAGCGGGAAACAGGGGGGAGTCTACGAGCAGTACTTC. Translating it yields CASGKQGGVYEQYF. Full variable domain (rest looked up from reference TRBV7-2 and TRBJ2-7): GAGVSQSPSNKVTEKGKDVELRCDPISGHTALYWYRQSLGQGLEFLIYFQGNSAPDKSGLPSDRFSAERTGGSVSTLTIQRTQQEDSAVYLCASGKQGGVYEQYFGPGTRLTVT.

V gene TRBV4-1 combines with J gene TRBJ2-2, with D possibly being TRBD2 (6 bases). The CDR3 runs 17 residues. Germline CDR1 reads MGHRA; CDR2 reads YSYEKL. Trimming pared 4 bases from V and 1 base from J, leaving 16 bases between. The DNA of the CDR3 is TGCGCCAGCAGCCCGGATTCGGGGGAGTGGAACACCGGGGAGCTGTTTTTT. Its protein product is CASSPDSGEWNTGELFF.

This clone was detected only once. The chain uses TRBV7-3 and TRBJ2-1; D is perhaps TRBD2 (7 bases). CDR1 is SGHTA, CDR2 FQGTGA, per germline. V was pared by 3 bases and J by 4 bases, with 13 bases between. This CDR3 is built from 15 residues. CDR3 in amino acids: CASSFEAGTYNEQFF. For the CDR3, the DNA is TGTGCCAGCAGCTTTGAAGCGGGGACATACAATGAGCAGTTCTTC.

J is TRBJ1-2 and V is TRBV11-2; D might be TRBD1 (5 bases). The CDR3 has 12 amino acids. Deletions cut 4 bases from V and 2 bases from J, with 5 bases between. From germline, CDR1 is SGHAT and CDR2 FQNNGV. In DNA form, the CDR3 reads TGTGCCAGCAGCTGGGACAACTATGGCTACACCTTC. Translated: CASSWDNYGYTF.

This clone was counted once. This CDR3 is CASRRTSGRGTDTQYF. The CDR3, as DNA: TGTGCCAGCAGACGGACTAGCGGGAGGGGCACAGATACGCAGTATTTT. The chain has TRBV5-4 and TRBJ2-3; 15 bases align to TRBD2. The germline CDR1 and CDR2 sequences are SGHNT and YYREEE (reference sequence). This CDR3 spans 16 amino acids. With 5 bases clipped from V and 1 base from J, the junction kept 2 bases outside the gene matches.

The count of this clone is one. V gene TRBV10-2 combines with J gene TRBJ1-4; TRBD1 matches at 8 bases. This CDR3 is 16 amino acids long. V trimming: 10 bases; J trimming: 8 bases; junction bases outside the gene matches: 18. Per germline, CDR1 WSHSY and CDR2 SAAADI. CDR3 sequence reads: CATSRPPGGVEEKLFF. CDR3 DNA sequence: TGCGCCACCAGCCGCCCCCCAGGGGGCGTCGAAGAAAAACTGTTTTTT.

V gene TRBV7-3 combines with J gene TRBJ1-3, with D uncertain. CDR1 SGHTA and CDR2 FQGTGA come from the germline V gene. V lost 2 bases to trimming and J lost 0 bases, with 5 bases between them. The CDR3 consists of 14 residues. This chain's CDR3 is CASSLSSSGNTIYF. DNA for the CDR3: TGTGCCAGCAGCTTATCTAGCTCTGGAAACACCATATATTTT.

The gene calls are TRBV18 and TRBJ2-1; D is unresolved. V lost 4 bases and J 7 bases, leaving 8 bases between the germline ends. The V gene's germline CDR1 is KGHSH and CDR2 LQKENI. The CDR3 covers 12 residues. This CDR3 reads CASSLPWNEQFF. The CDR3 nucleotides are TGTGCCAGCTCACTTCCCTGGAATGAGCAGTTCTTC. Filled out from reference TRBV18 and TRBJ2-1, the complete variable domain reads NAGVMQNPRHLVRRRGQEARLRCSPMKGHSHVYWYRQLPEEGLKFMVYLQKENIIDESGMPKERFSAEFPKEGPSILRIQQVVRGDSAAYFCASSLPWNEQFFGPGTRLTVL.

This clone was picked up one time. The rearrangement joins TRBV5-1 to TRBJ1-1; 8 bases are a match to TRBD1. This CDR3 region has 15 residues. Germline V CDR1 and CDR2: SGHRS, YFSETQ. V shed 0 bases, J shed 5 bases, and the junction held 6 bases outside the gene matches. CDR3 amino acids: CASSLASGGFTEAFF. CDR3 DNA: TGCGCCAGCAGCTTGGCCTCAGGGGGCTTTACTGAAGCTTTCTTT. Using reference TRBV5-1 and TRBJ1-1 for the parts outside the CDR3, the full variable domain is KAGVTQTPRYLIKTRGQQVTLSCSPISGHRSVSWYQQTPGQGLQFLFEYFSETQRNKGNFPGRFSGRQFSNSRSEMNVSTLELGDSALYLCASSLASGGFTEAFFGQGTRLTVV.

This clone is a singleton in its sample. The CDR3 region is CASSYVGNTIYF. The CDR3 region has the DNA TGTGCCAGCAGCTACGTTGGAAACACCATATATTTT. The rearrangement links TRBV7-9 to TRBJ1-3; D unresolved. The CDR3 totals 12 residues. The germline V and J ends were trimmed by 4 bases and 3 bases, with 4 bases remaining between them. The germline gives CDR1 SEHNR, CDR2 FQNEAQ (reference sequence). Drawing the rest from reference TRBV7-9 and TRBJ1-3, the complete variable domain is DTGVSQNPRHKITKRGQNVTFRCDPISEHNRLYWYRQTLGQGPEFLTYFQNEAQLEKSRLLSDRFSAERPKGSFSTLEIQRTEQGDSAMYLCASSYVGNTIYFGEGSWLTVV.

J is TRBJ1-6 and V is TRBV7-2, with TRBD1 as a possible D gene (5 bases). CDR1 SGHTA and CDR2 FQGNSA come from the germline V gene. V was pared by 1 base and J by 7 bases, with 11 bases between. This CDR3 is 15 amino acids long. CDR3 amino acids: CASSLVSGNNSPLHF. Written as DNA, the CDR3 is TGTGCCAGCAGCTTAGTGTCAGGGAACAATTCACCCCTCCACTTT.

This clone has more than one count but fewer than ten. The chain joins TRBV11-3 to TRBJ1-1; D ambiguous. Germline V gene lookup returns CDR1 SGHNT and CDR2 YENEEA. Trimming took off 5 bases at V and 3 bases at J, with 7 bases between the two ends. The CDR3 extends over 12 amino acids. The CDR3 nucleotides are TGTGCCAGCAGCAACGATCACACTGAAGCTTTCTTT. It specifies CASSNDHTEAFF. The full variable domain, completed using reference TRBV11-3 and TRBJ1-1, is EAGVVQSPRYKIIEKKQPVAFWCNPISGHNTLYWYLQNLGQGPELLIRYENEEAVDDSQLPKDRFSAERLKGVDSTLKIQPAELGDSAVYLCASSNDHTEAFFGQGTRLTVV.

The CDR3 sequence is CASSQGGPRFRETQYF. In DNA, the CDR3 is TGCGCCAGCAGCCAAGGCGGTCCACGATTTCGGGAGACCCAGTACTTC. The rearrangement uses TRBV4-3 and TRBJ2-5; D is undetermined. The CDR3 consists of 16 residues. With 1 base removed from V and 5 bases from J, the gap between germline ends came to 17 bases. Germline V gives CDR1 LGHNA, CDR2 YSLEER.

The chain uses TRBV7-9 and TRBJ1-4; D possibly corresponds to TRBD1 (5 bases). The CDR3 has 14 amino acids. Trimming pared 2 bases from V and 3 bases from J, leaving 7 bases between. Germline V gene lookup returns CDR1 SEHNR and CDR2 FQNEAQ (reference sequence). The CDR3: CASSLTGANEKLFF. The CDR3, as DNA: TGTGCCAGCAGCTTAACGGGGGCTAATGAAAAACTGTTTTTT.

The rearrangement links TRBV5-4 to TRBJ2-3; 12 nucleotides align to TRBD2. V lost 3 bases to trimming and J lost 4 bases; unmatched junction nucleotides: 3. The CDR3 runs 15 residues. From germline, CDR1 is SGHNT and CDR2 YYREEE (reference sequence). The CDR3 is CASSSTSGSPDTQYF. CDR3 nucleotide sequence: TGTGCCAGCAGCTCGACTAGCGGGAGCCCAGATACGCAGTATTTT.

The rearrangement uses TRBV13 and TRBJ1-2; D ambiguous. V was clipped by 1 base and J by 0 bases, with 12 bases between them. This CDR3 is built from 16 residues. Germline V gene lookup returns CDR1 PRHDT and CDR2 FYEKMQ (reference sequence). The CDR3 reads CASSLVGRGTNYGYTF. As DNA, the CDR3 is TGTGCCAGCAGCTTAGTGGGTCGAGGAACTAACTATGGCTACACCTTC.